The 30 T cell receptor beta chains given below trace back to one sample, sequenced in a study of regulatory T cells in long-lasting Graves disease. Time point noted: persistent/refractory GD, antithyroid drugs over 5 years with positive TRAb. Construction of the TCR library relied on RNA isolated from PBMCs. Construction of TCR beta libraries relied on iRepertoire HTBI primers and on Arm-PCR targeting CDR3 regions. TCRdb analysed the multiplex PCR reads with MiXCR anew, one entry per CDR3 protein. Of under 450,000 distinct CDR3 sequences listed, 23% are singletons. Sequences were derived from peripheral blood mononuclear cells (PBMCs), sampled when the disease was refractory, from a patient treated with antithyroid drugs. The receptors were sampled from a female donor with Graves disease.

This clonotype appeared many times. V is TRBV2 and J is TRBJ2-7, with a weak D call TRBD2 (6 bases). The CDR3 consists of 13 residues. Germline V CDR1 and CDR2: SNHLY, FYNNEI. V was shortened by 6 bases and J by 7 bases, with 16 bases between the two germline ends. The CDR3 region is CASSGGLAREQYF. The DNA for the CDR3 is TGTGCCAGCAGCGGGGGATTAGCAAGGGAGCAGTACTTC.

The chain uses TRBV28 and TRBJ2-3; the match to TRBD2 covers 11 bases. This CDR3 contains 16 residues. Trimming at V came to 6 bases and at J to 0 bases, leaving 5 bases not matched to a gene. Germline V CDR1 and CDR2: MDHEN, SYDVKM. CDR3 nucleotide sequence: TGTGCCAGCAGACTAGCGGGAGCGGTTAGCACAGATACGCAGTATTTT. Amino acid sequence: CASRLAGAVSTDTQYF. The whole variable domain, remainder taken from reference TRBV28 and TRBJ2-3, is DVKVTQSSRYLVKRTGEKVFLECVQDMDHENMFWYRQDPGLGLRLIYFSYDVKMKEKGDIPEGYSVSREKKERFSLILESASTNQTSMYLCASRLAGAVSTDTQYFGPGTRLTVL.

The rearrangement joins TRBV6-1 to TRBJ1-2; no clear D gene. Trimming took off 5 bases at V and 0 bases at J, with 10 bases between the two ends. Germline CDR1 MNHNS, CDR2 SASEGT. The CDR3 runs 14 residues. The CDR3 reads CASSTFRANYGYTF. For the CDR3, the DNA is TGTGCCAGCAGTACATTCAGAGCTAACTATGGCTACACCTTC.

This clonotype turned up a few times. J is TRBJ2-3 and V is TRBV28, with a weak D call TRBD1 (5 bases). The V and J ends lost 3 bases and 2 bases respectively, with 12 bases between them. The CDR3 consists of 15 residues. The germline CDR1 and CDR2 sequences are MDHEN and SYDVKM. CDR3 coding DNA: TGTGCCAGCAGTTTTGTCGGCAGGGCCACAGATACGCAGTATTTT. It encodes CASSFVGRATDTQYF. Combining the CDR3 with reference TRBV28 and TRBJ2-3 gives the whole variable domain DVKVTQSSRYLVKRTGEKVFLECVQDMDHENMFWYRQDPGLGLRLIYFSYDVKMKEKGDIPEGYSVSREKKERFSLILESASTNQTSMYLCASSFVGRATDTQYFGPGTRLTVL.

This clonotype was recorded a few times. This sequence joins TRBV20-1 and TRBJ2-7; TRBD1 might be the D (5 bases). Trimming left V 3 bases short and J 1 base short, with 16 bases between. This CDR3 region has 15 residues. Germline V CDR1 and CDR2: DFQATT, SNEGSKA (reference sequence). CDR3 amino acids: CSASLQQGASYEQYF. The CDR3 coding sequence is TGCAGTGCTAGCCTCCAGCAGGGTGCTTCCTACGAGCAGTACTTC.

The rearrangement joins TRBV19 to TRBJ1-1; no reliable D call. This CDR3 has 15 residues. V was trimmed by 2 bases and J by 0 bases, leaving 10 bases between them. Germline lookup yields CDR1 LNHDA and CDR2 SQIVND (reference sequence). CDR3 sequence reads: CASSIPEGMNTEAFF. The CDR3 coding sequence is TGTGCCAGTAGTATACCTGAAGGGATGAACACTGAAGCTTTCTTT. The full variable domain, completed using reference TRBV19 and TRBJ1-1, is DGGITQSPKYLFRKEGQNVTLSCEQNLNHDAMYWYRQDPGQGLRLIYYSQIVNDFQKGDIAEGYSVSREKKESFPLTVTSAQKNPTAFYLCASSIPEGMNTEAFFGQGTRLTVV.

This clonotype was seen more than once but under ten times. The CDR3 bases are TGTGCCAGCAGCCGCGACAGGACCTCCTACGAGCAGTACTTC. It is translated as CASSRDRTSYEQYF. V and J are TRBV12-3 or TRBV12-4 and TRBJ2-7; possible D gene TRBD1, 6 bases. The germline V and J ends were trimmed by 6 bases and 0 bases, with 12 bases remaining between them. This CDR3 is 14 amino acids long.

Only a few counts were recorded for this clonotype. V usage is TRBV11-2 and J usage is TRBJ1-1, with a tentative D call TRBD1 (6 bases). V was trimmed by 3 bases and J by 2 bases, leaving 16 bases between them. This CDR3 spans 16 amino acids. Per the germline V gene, CDR1 is SGHAT and CDR2 is FQNNGV. Here the CDR3 reads CASSLGFGTLNTEAFF. The CDR3 region has the DNA TGTGCCAGCAGCTTGGGTTTCGGGACATTAAACACTGAAGCTTTCTTT.

The J gene is TRBJ2-7, the V gene TRBV5-6, with 13 bases fitting TRBD2. CDR1 SGHDT and CDR2 YYEEEE come from the germline V gene. The CDR3 loop spans 17 amino acids. J lost 3 bases, V lost 4 bases, and 10 bases had no gene match. The CDR3, as DNA: TGTGCCAGCAGCGGGAGACTAGCGGGAGGTCATCACTACGAGCAGTACTTC. Protein product: CASSGRLAGGHHYEQYF.

This clonotype was detected a few times. As DNA, the CDR3 is TGCAGCGTACTCACCCCTCACAGGGGGCTTAACTATGGCTACACCTTC. Translated: CSVLTPHRGLNYGYTF. This chain connects TRBV29-1 to TRBJ1-2; 9 nucleotides agree with TRBD1. The CDR3 sequence is 16 residues long. Unmatched junction bases numbered 12, after V lost 6 bases and J lost 1 base. Germline values: CDR1 SQVTM, CDR2 ANQGSEA.

This clonotype was counted at least ten times. V and J are TRBV3-1 and TRBJ2-5; TRBD2 agrees at 12 bases. V was pared by 3 bases and J by 2 bases, with 4 bases of the junction left unmatched. Germline V lookup: CDR1 LGHDT, CDR2 YNNKEL (reference sequence). There are 16 residues in the CDR3. The CDR3 is CASSQWGTSGQETQYF. In nucleotides, the CDR3 is TGTGCCAGCAGCCAGTGGGGGACTAGCGGGCAAGAGACCCAGTACTTC.

For the CDR3, the DNA is TGCAGTGCTAGAGATCTGGTTATAGCAGATAGCAATCAGCCCCAGCATTTT. It codes for CSARDLVIADSNQPQHF. The chain is built from TRBV20-1 and TRBJ1-5; D unclear. Trimming took off 0 bases at V and 0 bases at J, with 15 bases between the two ends. Germline loops: CDR1 DFQATT, CDR2 SNEGSKA (reference sequence). The CDR3 extends over 17 amino acids.

This clonotype was seen at least ten times. J is TRBJ2-3 and V is TRBV2; possibly TRBD2 for D (5 bases). This CDR3 has 14 residues. Trimming removed 6 bases from V and 2 bases from J, with 12 bases in between. The V gene's germline CDR1 is SNHLY and CDR2 FYNNEI. The CDR3, as DNA: TGTGCCAGCAGCGGAGAGCGGACCACAGATACGCAGTATTTT. Translation: CASSGERTTDTQYF.

The chain couples TRBV7-2 to TRBJ2-7, with D uncertain. Trimming removed 4 bases from V and 4 bases from J, with 8 bases in between. Germline CDR1 and CDR2: SGHTA and FQGNSA. The CDR3 runs to 12 residues. In nucleotides, the CDR3 is TGTGCCAGCAGCTCGTCTCGGTACGAGCAGTACTTC. This encodes CASSSSRYEQYF.

Many counts were recorded for this clonotype. This rearrangement joins TRBV28 to TRBJ1-1; the D gene is possibly TRBD1 (5 bases). V dropped 4 bases and J dropped 3 bases, with 15 bases sitting between them. CDR1 is MDHEN and CDR2 is SYDVKM in the germline V gene. The CDR3 runs 15 residues. The CDR3 DNA reads TGTGCCAGCAGTTCTCAGGCTTGGGGCGACACTGAAGCTTTCTTT. As protein: CASSSQAWGDTEAFF.

The table lists this clonotype with a count of one. The rearrangement uses TRBV4-2 and TRBJ2-2; possibly TRBD2 for D (5 bases). Trimming pared 1 base from V and 0 bases from J, leaving 15 bases between. Germline V gene lookup returns CDR1 LGHNA and CDR2 YNFKEQ. The CDR3 spans 18 residues. The CDR3 spells CASSQVEGGLANTGELFF. CDR3 coding DNA: TGTGCCAGCAGCCAAGTCGAGGGTGGGCTAGCGAACACCGGGGAGCTGTTTTTT.

This clonotype was picked up many times. The chain joins TRBV12-3 or TRBV12-4 to TRBJ2-7, with TRBD1 matching 7 bases. V trimming: 3 bases; J trimming: 6 bases; junction bases outside the gene matches: 2. This CDR3 is 12 amino acids long. The CDR3 DNA reads TGTGCCAGCAGTTTGACAGGGACCGAGCAGTACTTC. Protein sequence: CASSLTGTEQYF.

This clonotype was counted between two and nine times. Sequence at one end of the junction differs from germline and may be a read error. This chain connects TRBV24-1 to TRBJ2-2; 9 bases map to TRBD2. In germline, CDR1 is KGHDR, CDR2 SFDVKD. The CDR3 extends over 14 amino acids. CDR3 sequence: CATSHLAGAGELFF. DNA of the CDR3: TGTGCCACCAGTCATTTAGCGGGAGCCGGGGAGCTGTTTTTT.

The chain recombines TRBV29-1 with TRBJ1-1, with 9 nucleotides matching TRBD1. The CDR3 extends over 14 amino acids. Germline values: CDR1 SQVTM, CDR2 ANQGSEA. The V gene end was trimmed by 7 bases and the J gene end by 5 bases; junction bases not matched to a gene: 11. The CDR3 sequence is CSATGGMGGTEAFF. The CDR3 DNA sequence: TGCAGCGCCACAGGGGGCATGGGGGGGACTGAAGCTTTCTTT. Drawing the rest from reference TRBV29-1 and TRBJ1-1, the complete variable domain is SAVISQKPSRDICQRGTSLTIQCQVDSQVTMMFWYRQQPGQSLTLIATANQGSEATYESGFVIDKFPISRPNLTFSTLTVSNMSPEDSSIYLCSATGGMGGTEAFFGQGTRLTVV.

This clonotype was seen only a few times. The chain links TRBV2 to TRBJ2-1, with D uncertain. V was cut by 5 bases and J by 5 bases, with 10 bases left in between. Germline loops: CDR1 SNHLY, CDR2 FYNNEI. This CDR3 has 13 amino acids. CDR3 sequence (DNA): TGTGCCAGCAGTTACCTAGAGAACAATGAGCAGTTCTTC. It translates to CASSYLENNEQFF.

This clonotype has at least ten counts. J is TRBJ2-7 and V is TRBV12-3 or TRBV12-4; D possibly corresponds to TRBD2 (7 bases). The CDR3 runs to 18 residues. V shed 4 bases and J shed 6 bases, with 28 bases lying between them. The CDR3 DNA follows: TGTGCCAGCAGTTCCCCATCCATGGCTGTCGGGGGGCTCTTCGAGCAGTACTTC. It specifies CASSSPSMAVGGLFEQYF.

The chain employs TRBV6-1 and TRBJ2-7; 10 bases line up with TRBD2. Germline lookup yields CDR1 MNHNS and CDR2 SASEGT. The CDR3 length is 17 residues. Germline trimming cut 7 bases from V and 0 bases from J; bases unmatched to any gene: 12. CDR3 in DNA: TGTGCCAGCACTTTGACTAGCGGGTTCTTTCCCTCCTACGAGCAGTACTTC. This encodes CASTLTSGFFPSYEQYF.

This clonotype was recorded only once. This clone may be a read error of a much larger clone one base away. The chain has TRBV2 and TRBJ2-7, with a possible D match to TRBD1 (6 bases). Germline assignment: CDR1 SNHLY and CDR2 FYNNEI. The CDR3 totals 13 residues. As DNA, the CDR3 is TGTGCCAACAGTGGCAGGGGATCCTACGAGCAGTACTTC. Translation: CANSGRGSYEQYF. Supplemented by reference TRBV2 and TRBJ2-7, the full variable domain reads EPEVTQTPSHQVTQMGQEVILRCVPISNHLYFYWYRQILGQKVEFLVSFYNNEISEKSEIFDDQFSVERPDGSNFTLKIRSTKLEDSAMYFCANSGRGSYEQYFGPGTRLTVT.

This clonotype was seen ten or more times. V and J are TRBV10-3 and TRBJ2-7; 11 bases line up with TRBD2. The CDR3 has 15 amino acids. V lost 6 bases, J lost 7 bases, and 11 bases stayed unmatched. Germline loops: CDR1 ENHRY, CDR2 SYGVKD. CDR3 sequence (DNA): TGTGCCATCAGAGGGACTAGCGGAATCGTTTGGGAGCAGTACTTC. Translation: CAIRGTSGIVWEQYF.

The V and J genes are TRBV5-1 and TRBJ2-5, with D possibly TRBD2 on 6 matching bases. CDR1 is SGHRS, CDR2 YFSETQ, per germline. This CDR3 spans 18 amino acids. Deletions cut 2 bases from V and 1 base from J, with 21 bases between. Here the CDR3 reads CASSFGRSPGEPQETQYF. CDR3 nucleotides: TGCGCCAGCAGCTTTGGTCGATCCCCGGGGGAGCCCCAAGAGACCCAGTACTTC. Looking up the rest from reference TRBV5-1 and TRBJ2-5 gives the full variable domain: KAGVTQTPRYLIKTRGQQVTLSCSPISGHRSVSWYQQTPGQGLQFLFEYFSETQRNKGNFPGRFSGRQFSNSRSEMNVSTLELGDSALYLCASSFGRSPGEPQETQYFGPGTRLLVL.

The rearrangement links TRBV29-1 to TRBJ1-1; D not resolved. CDR1 and CDR2 from the germline V gene are SQVTM and ANQGSEA. This CDR3 contains 10 residues. V was shortened by 1 base and J by 11 bases, with 8 bases between the two germline ends. Here the CDR3 reads CSVEGNGAFF. In nucleotides, the CDR3 is TGCAGCGTTGAAGGAAATGGGGCTTTCTTT.

In this sample, this clonotype turned up many times. The V call is TRBV12-3 or TRBV12-4, the J call TRBJ1-1; no firm D call. The CDR3 runs 16 residues. Trimming pared 6 bases from V and 0 bases from J, leaving 17 bases between. The CDR3 here is CASRLLRAPLNTEAFF. As DNA, the CDR3 is TGTGCCAGCAGACTTCTCCGAGCTCCCCTGAACACTGAAGCTTTCTTT.

This clonotype has just one count. The DNA of the CDR3 is TGTGCCAGCAGCACGGGACAGGCCTACAATGAGCAGTTCTTC. It is translated as CASSTGQAYNEQFF. This chain joins TRBV7-9 and TRBJ2-1; TRBD1 aligns across 8 bases. V dropped 5 bases and J dropped 2; count of bases not matched to a gene: 2. CDR1 SEHNR and CDR2 FQNEAQ come from the germline V gene (reference sequence). The CDR3 covers 14 residues.

This clonotype was detected ten times or more. The DNA for the CDR3 is TGTGCCATCAGTGAGTCGATGGTCAGGGCACCATTCGAGCAGTACTTC. Translating gives CAISESMVRAPFEQYF. The chain employs TRBV10-3 and TRBJ2-7; the D gene is possibly TRBD1 (5 bases). Germline V gene sequence: CDR1 ENHRY, CDR2 SYGVKD. The CDR3 runs to 16 residues. V was shortened by 0 bases and J by 6 bases, with 18 bases between the two germline ends.

In its sample, this clonotype was seen many times. The CDR3 DNA reads TGTGCCAGCAGTGAGGGGACGGAAAATGAAAAACTGTTTTTT. Translated, it gives CASSEGTENEKLFF. V gene TRBV28 combines with J gene TRBJ1-4; perhaps TRBD1 as D (5 bases). The CDR3 covers 14 residues. V dropped 5 bases and J dropped 5 bases, with 12 bases sitting between them. In germline, CDR1 is MDHEN, CDR2 SYDVKM.